This T cell receptor beta chain was found in a study of control samples from healthy donors and cancer patients. Clones were sequenced by immunoSEQ multiplex PCR, and TCRdb holds only the in-frame ones, with some missing. Of around 93,000 clones listed, 70% to 90% are singletons. The material sequenced was blood. This clonotype originated in a man aged 25-40 years in good health.

The CDR3 spells CASSQRVFGIQETQYF. The CDR3 bases are TGCGCCAGCAGCCAAAGGGTGTTTGGGATTCAAGAGACCCAGTACTTC. This chain links TRBV4-3 with TRBJ2-5; D not resolved. This CDR3 spans 16 amino acids. Germline V gives CDR1 LGHNA, CDR2 YSLEER. The V and J ends lost 2 bases and 2 bases respectively, with 15 bases between them.